The T cell receptor beta chain under discussion was sequenced for a study of T-cell memory formation after mild COVID-19. Study-level findings and limits: Clones that contracted from day 15 to 85 were balanced CD4/CD8, while later expanders leaned CD4+. SARS-CoV-2 specificity of second-wave clones peaking day 37 was unconfirmed. Cross-reactive memory appears to have joined, as suggested by some responding clones showing up in pre-infection memory.

This clonotype occurred many times. Antigen: not known. With 0 bases removed from V and 7 bases from J, the gap between germline ends came to 8 bases. Germline lookup yields CDR1 SGDLS and CDR2 YYNGEE. This CDR3 comprises 13 residues. TCRdb re-called the 5' RACE reads through MiXCR, storing one row per CDR3 protein. The table includes about 180,000 distinct CDR3 sequences, under 20% detected once. Sequencing was performed on PBMCs or a T cell subset sorted from them (not recorded which). The receptor was derived from a man aged 18-30 years who had mild COVID-19 (a few samples of this study predate the infection). Cell type and time point are not known. The chain couples TRBV9 to TRBJ2-1; D is undetermined. CDR3 DNA sequence: TGTGCCAGCAGCGTAGGACCCGAGAATGAGCAGTTCTTC. Translation: CASSVGPENEQFF.